This TCR beta chain is from a study of T cell changes during pregnancy in multiple sclerosis. Data came from immunoSEQ multiplex PCR; TCRdb stores just in-frame clones and leaves some out. The repertoire holds about 87,000 clones, with around 93% as singletons. The TCR comes from a female donor in good health, enrolled as a control in a pregnancy study. Sequencing used peripheral blood, obtained in the third trimester of pregnancy.

CDR3 nucleotides: TGTGCCAGCAGCTTATCCTGGGCGGGGGGCCTTAATGAAAAACTGTTTTTT. It translates to CASSLSWAGGLNEKLFF. The chain couples TRBV7-9 to TRBJ1-4; D may be TRBD1 (6 bases). The V end lost 2 bases, the J end lost 4 bases, and 17 bases lay between the germline ends. The CDR3 covers 17 residues. The germline V gene encodes CDR1 SEHNR and CDR2 FQNEAQ (reference sequence).